The following is a TCR beta chain sequence with its context. Its specificity is unknown. This table comes from immunoSEQ multiplex PCR, and its TCRdb copy is limited to in-frame clones, with some not included. The table includes roughly 26,000 clones, roughly 70% detected once. The data stem from a study of OX40 agonist ivuxolimab in advanced cancers. Turning to the study itself: Eligibility rules accepted prior anti-PD-1, anti-PD-L1 or anti-CTLA-4 therapy, and under 45% had some.

Germline CDR1 reads SGHAT; CDR2 reads FQNNGV. The trim removed 5 bases at V and 8 bases at J, leaving 8 bases unmatched. This CDR3 spans 15 amino acids. Study outcomes and limitations: Expanded peripheral T cell antigen specificity was not determined.

The gene calls are TRBV11-2 and TRBJ2-3; TRBD2 matches at 12 bases. The receptor was isolated from an adult with an advanced solid tumor such as melanoma, head and neck, liver or kidney cancer. Here the sequenced sample was CD4+ or CD8+ T cells sorted from blood, taken in a trial of the OX40 agonist ivuxolimab. CDR3 nucleotides: TGTGCCAGCAGCCAGCTAGCGGGGGGGTCAGGTACGCAGTATTTT. Its protein is CASSQLAGGSGTQYF.